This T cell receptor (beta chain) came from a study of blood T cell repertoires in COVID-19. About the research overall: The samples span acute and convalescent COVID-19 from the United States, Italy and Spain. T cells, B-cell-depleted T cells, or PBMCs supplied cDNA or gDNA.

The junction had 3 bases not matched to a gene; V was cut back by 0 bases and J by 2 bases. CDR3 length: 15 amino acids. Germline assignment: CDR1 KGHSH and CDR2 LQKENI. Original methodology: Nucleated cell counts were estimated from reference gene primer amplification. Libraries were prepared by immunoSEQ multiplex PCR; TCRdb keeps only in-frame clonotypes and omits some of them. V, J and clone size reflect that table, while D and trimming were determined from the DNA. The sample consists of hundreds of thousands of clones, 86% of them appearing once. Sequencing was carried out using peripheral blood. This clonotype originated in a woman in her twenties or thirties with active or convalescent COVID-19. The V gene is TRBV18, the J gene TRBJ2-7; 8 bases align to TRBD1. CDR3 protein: CASSPPEGQAYEQYF. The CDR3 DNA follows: TGTGCCAGCTCACCACCCGAGGGACAGGCCTACGAGCAGTACTTC. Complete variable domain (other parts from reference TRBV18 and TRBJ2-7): NAGVMQNPRHLVRRRGQEARLRCSPMKGHSHVYWYRQLPEEGLKFMVYLQKENIIDESGMPKERFSAEFPKEGPSILRIQQVVRGDSAAYFCASSPPEGQAYEQYFGPGTRLTVT.